This T cell receptor (beta chain) was sequenced for a study of T cell repertoires in cytomegalovirus infection. The study's findings and limits: Carriers of CMV and the relevant HLA type were discriminated by public TCR beta frequency. It was HLA-C-restricted CMV-specific TCR beta clonotypes that dominated the response ex vivo.

Via MiXCR, TCRdb re-called the reads, giving one row per CDR3 protein. The sample carries some 800,000 distinct CDR3 sequences, 32% recorded once. This clonotype was recorded a few times. Its target is unknown. The CDR3 has 15 amino acids. Germline CDR1 MNHNY, CDR2 SVGAGI (reference sequence). The trim removed 6 bases at V and 5 bases at J, leaving 8 bases unmatched. The sample consisted of cultured CD8+ T cells from PBMCs, taken from culture after CMV antigen stimulation. The TCR was taken from a human donor in good health (CMV status not recorded). Some clones in this sample may be carry-over from other donors' samples. The V gene is TRBV6-6, the J gene TRBJ1-5, with 9 nucleotides matching TRBD1. The CDR3 DNA reads as TGTGCCAGCAGGCAAAGACAGGGGGAAGATCAGCCCCAGCATTTT. Protein sequence: CASRQRQGEDQPQHF.